A selection of T cell receptor beta chains follows, all from one sample in a study of blood T cells in healthy people across ages. A single record per CDR3 protein comes from TCRdb applying MiXCR to the 5' RACE reads. The table records around 800,000 distinct CDR3 sequences, roughly 50% of them present only once. The sequencing sample was made of blood. The receptors stem from a man aged 80 or over in good health. The CDR3 runs from the conserved cysteine through the conserved F or W. The D gene is left open where the match is weak. Clone size is shown for a subset of rows, as once, few, many or a class of expanded clone.

>-|-|TRBJ2-1|TRBV2
TGTGCCAGCAGTCCCGCCCTCTACAATGAGCAGTTCTTC
CASSPALYNEQFF
>-|-|TRBJ1-1|TRBV18
TGTGCCAGCTCACCCCCGGGACACTTATCGTCGGGCACTGAAGCTTTCTTT
CASSPPGHLSSGTEAFF
>-|-|TRBJ1-2|TRBV25-1
TGTGCCAGCAGTGAACAACAGGGAATAAACTATGGCTACACCTTC
CASSEQQGINYGYTF
>TRBD2|-|TRBJ2-7|TRBV29-1
TGCAGCGTCCGAACTAGCGGGAGGGGATTAAGCTCCTACAATGAGCAGTACTTC
CSVRTSGRGLSSYNEQYF
>-|-|TRBJ1-2|TRBV20-1
TGCAGTGCGGAATCCCAAACGGAGGGCATGAACTATGGCTACACCTTC
CSAESQTEGMNYGYTF
>TRBD2|-|TRBJ2-7|TRBV19
TGTGCCAGTAGTAAAAGCAGCGGGAGAACACACGAGCAGTACTTC
CASSKSSGRTHEQYF
>TRBD2|once|TRBJ2-1|TRBV6-6
TGTGCCAGCAGCTCGACTAGCCTCCATGAGCAGTTCTTC
CASSSTSLHEQFF
>-|-|TRBJ1-1|TRBV27
TGTGCCAGCAAGCCCAGGAGCCGGAACACTGAAGCTTTCTTT
CASKPRSRNTEAFF
>-|-|TRBJ1-2|TRBV5-1
TGCGCCAGCAGCTTTACGGACACTTATGGCTACACCTTC
CASSFTDTYGYTF
>-|few|TRBJ2-4|TRBV3-1
TGTGCCAGCAGCCGCTGGGCGGGCAGTTCAGCGGAAGAGCAGTACTTC
CASSRWAGSSAEEQYF
>-|few|TRBJ2-6|TRBV4-2
TGTGCCAGCAGCCAAAGGTCGGCAGGGGCCAACTCTGGGGCCAACGTCCTGACTTTC
CASSQRSAGANSGANVLTF
>-|few|TRBJ1-2|TRBV9
TGTGCCAGCAGCCTCACCCCGTTTGGCTACACCTTC
CASSLTPFGYTF
>-|-|TRBJ1-2|TRBV28
TGTGCCAGTGGGGGGCAGGCTACCTTCTATGGCTACACCTTC
CASGGQATFYGYTF
>-|-|TRBJ2-7|TRBV5-1
TGCGCCAGCAGCTCGCCCACCCGGGTAAGCTCCTACAATGAGCAGTACTTC
CASSSPTRVSSYNEQYF
>-|-|TRBJ2-2|TRBV5-1
TGCGCCAGCAGCTCGAGTGACACCGGGGAGCTGTTTTTT
CASSSSDTGELFF
>TRBD1|-|TRBJ2-7|TRBV5-1
TGCGCCAGCAGCTTCCCGGGACAGGGGTTTTCCGAGCAGTACTTC
CASSFPGQGFSEQYF
>TRBD2|-|TRBJ2-1|TRBV10-3
TGTGCCACCCAAGGGACTAGCGGTAACTTTTACAATGAGCAGTTCTTC
CATQGTSGNFYNEQFF
>TRBD1|-|TRBJ1-2|TRBV15
TGTGCCACCAGCAGAGCGGCAGGGGGGAACTATGGCTACACCTTC
CATSRAAGGNYGYTF
>-|once|TRBJ1-2|TRBV20-1
TGCAGTGCTAGAGTCCTGGAGAAGTCAACCTCCCCCTATGGCTACACCTTC
CSARVLEKSTSPYGYTF
>-|-|TRBJ2-7|TRBV5-4
TGTGCCAGCAGCTTTAACTCCGACGAGCAGTACTTC
CASSFNSDEQYF
>-|once|TRBJ1-4|TRBV11-2
TGTGCCAGCAGCTTAAACAGGGCCCCCGGAATGTTCGGCCCCGCAACTAATGAAAAACTGTTTTTT
CASSLNRAPGMFGPATNEKLFF
>-|-|TRBJ2-5|TRBV10-2
TGCGCCAGCAGTGATGCGTTTAGGGAGACCCAGTACTTC
CASSDAFRETQYF
>-|-|TRBJ2-7|TRBV28
TGTGCCAGCACCCCTTTATCCGGGTCTGACTGGTACTTC
CASTPLSGSDWYF
>-|few|TRBJ2-1|TRBV20-1
TGCAGTGCTAGAGACTCCGCTAGCCGGGTTGATGAGCAGTTCTTC
CSARDSASRVDEQFF
>-|-|TRBJ2-4|TRBV28
TGTGCCAGCAGTTTAGGCAGGCTCCTAGCCAAAAACATTCAGTACTTC
CASSLGRLLAKNIQYF
>-|-|TRBJ1-2|TRBV10-2
TGCGCCAGCAGAGAGTTTGGTCTGGGAGGCTACACCTTC
CASREFGLGGYTF
>TRBD1|-|TRBJ1-2|TRBV13
TGTGCCAGCAGTTTAAAGGGCCGGACAGGGCTTAATGGCTACACCTTC
CASSLKGRTGLNGYTF
>TRBD1|few|TRBJ2-5|TRBV15
TGTGCCACCAGCAGCAGGGGGATCCAAGAGACCCAGTACTTC
CATSSRGIQETQYF
>TRBD1|-|TRBJ2-7|TRBV4-2
TGTGCCAGCAGCCAAGAAGCAGGGGGCCGCGAGCAGTACTTC
CASSQEAGGREQYF
>TRBD2|-|TRBJ2-1|TRBV12-3/TRBV12-4
TGTGCCGGCAGTTTTTTTCTGGGGGGAGGGGCCCCCTACAATGAGCAGTTCTTC
CAGSFFLGGGAPYNEQFF
>-|-|TRBJ2-3|TRBV28
TGTGCCAGCAGGGGAATGAGGGACCCGGTAGATACGCAGTATTTT
CASRGMRDPVDTQYF
>-|-|TRBJ1-1|TRBV18
TGTGCCAGCTCACCACGGGACAAAAACACTGAAGCTTTCTTT
CASSPRDKNTEAFF
>-|-|TRBJ1-4|TRBV7-6
TGTGCCAGCAGCACAAACAGGGCTTCGAATGAAAAACTGTTTTTT
CASSTNRASNEKLFF
>-|-|TRBJ2-1|TRBV7-3
TGTGCCAGCAGCTTAACCGTAGTGCCTCCTTATGAGCAGTTCTTC
CASSLTVVPPYEQFF
>-|-|TRBJ1-5|TRBV20-1
TGCAGTGCTAGAGATCAGGGGAGATATAGCAATCAGCCCCAGCATTTT
CSARDQGRYSNQPQHF
>-|-|TRBJ2-1|TRBV12-3/TRBV12-4
TGTGCCAGCAGTTTCCGGTCAGGTTTTCAGTTCTTC
CASSFRSGFQFF
>-|many|TRBJ2-1|TRBV10-3
TGTGCCATCAGTGACCCCGGAGTTGGGATAGGCGATGAGCAGTTCTTC
CAISDPGVGIGDEQFF
>-|-|TRBJ2-7|TRBV29-1
TGCAGCGTTTGTCCGGGGAAGGACTACGAGCAGTACTTC
CSVCPGKDYEQYF
>TRBD2|-|TRBJ2-1|TRBV2
TGTGCCAGCAGTGGGAACCCTAGCGGTTCTACCTACAATGAGCAGTTCTTC
CASSGNPSGSTYNEQFF
>TRBD2|-|TRBJ2-1|TRBV6-5
TGTGCCAGCAGTTCACCACGTAGCGGGAGGCCCACTAATGAGCAGTTCTTC
CASSSPRSGRPTNEQFF
>-|-|TRBJ2-1|TRBV9
TGTGCCAGCAGCGTAGCTACGGTCCCTGGGGAGCAGTTCTTC
CASSVATVPGEQFF
>-|-|TRBJ2-5|TRBV7-2
TGTGCCAGCAGCTTAGCGTGGACGGGAGCGGCGGAGACCCAGTACTTC
CASSLAWTGAAETQYF
>TRBD1|few|TRBJ2-3|TRBV20-1
TGCAGTGCTGCCCGGGACAGGGATTGGGGAGATACGCAGTATTTT
CSAARDRDWGDTQYF
>-|-|TRBJ2-1|TRBV2
TGTGCCAGCATGCGAGACACAGAGAGGCAGCAGTTCTTC
CASMRDTERQQFF
>-|few|TRBJ2-3|TRBV7-2
TGTGCCAGCAGCCTCGGGACTTTGGGGGCGGGATACGCGTATTTT
CASSLGTLGAGYAYF
>TRBD2|-|TRBJ2-1|TRBV9
TGTGCCAGCAGCGTAGTAGGACTAGCGGCCTACAATGAGCAGTTCTTC
CASSVVGLAAYNEQFF
>-|-|TRBJ2-3|TRBV11-2
TGTGCCAGCAGCTTAGGTAGCCCCGGGGGCAGATACGCGTATTTT
CASSLGSPGGRYAYF
>TRBD1|-|TRBJ2-1|TRBV10-3
TGTGCCATCAGTAAGGACAGGGGGAAGAATGAGCAGTTCTTC
CAISKDRGKNEQFF
>TRBD2|-|TRBJ2-4|TRBV10-1
TGCACCAGCAGTGACCCCGGGGGGACGAAAAACATTCAGTACTTC
CTSSDPGGTKNIQYF
>-|many|TRBJ1-2|TRBV7-9
TGTGCCAGCAGCTTGGGGAGCTATGGCTACACCTTC
CASSLGSYGYTF
>-|once|TRBJ1-1|TRBV10-3
TGTGCCATCACCCGGACAGCGAACACTGAAGCTTTCTTT
CAITRTANTEAFF
>-|many|TRBJ2-5|TRBV18
TGTGCCAGCAGTCCCGGGACGGGAGAGACCCAGTACTTC
CASSPGTGETQYF